This TCR beta chain was identified in a study of OX40 agonist ivuxolimab in advanced cancers. The wider study: Ivuxolimab doses were 0.01, 0.1, 0.3, 1.5, 3 or 10 mg/kg every 2 weeks. Study findings and constraints: Several nonresponders also turned out to have low normalized T-cell clonal expansion.

Between the trimmed V and J ends, which lost 7 bases and 0 bases, there was a span of 3 bases. This CDR3 region has 11 residues. The germline V gene encodes CDR1 SNHLY and CDR2 FYNNEI. Notes on this clone: The antigen remains unidentified.

Assay used: immunoSEQ multiplex PCR; TCRdb lists only in-frame clones, some missing. In the table there are approximately 70,000 clones, around 88% of which are singletons. Autoimmune disease history or systemic immunosuppression disqualified patients. With baseline, cycle 4 day 1, and cycle 7 day 1 as timepoints, blood was sampled. This sequence joins TRBV2 and TRBJ2-5; D unresolved. This receptor was identified in an adult with an advanced solid tumor such as melanoma, head and neck, liver or kidney cancer. The sequencing used CD4+ or CD8+ T cells sorted from blood, collected in a trial of the OX40 agonist ivuxolimab. This chain's CDR3 is CASTNQETQYF. CDR3 in DNA: TGTGCCAGCACCAACCAAGAGACCCAGTACTTC.